This passage covers 17 T cell receptor beta chains from one sample sequenced in a study of vaccination effects on CD4 cells after COVID-19. No antigen has been identified for these receptors. Produced via immunoSEQ multiplex PCR; TCRdb's table is partial and in-frame only. Of about 79,000 clones listed, 60% to 80% are singletons. Sequencing followed a ViraFEST assay step that expanded antigen-specific CD4+ T cells with viral peptide pools. With approximately 10 days of culture completed, CD4+ T cells were isolated. The starting material was CD4+ T cells from PBMCs cultured with HCoV-229E spike peptides, obtained before COVID-19 vaccination. The receptor set was obtained from a human donor who received a COVID-19 vaccine.

This clone was found a few times. This sequence joins TRBV23-1 and TRBJ2-7; D ambiguous. TRBV23-1 is placed among ORFs of uncertain function. There are 14 residues in the CDR3. Trimming left V 0 bases short and J 1 base short, with 7 bases between. CDR3 coding DNA: TGCGCCAGCAGTCAATCGCTCCGATCCTACGAGCAGTACGTC. This encodes CASSQSLRSYEQYV.

The rearrangement joins TRBV28 to TRBJ1-4; 7 bases match TRBD1. The J segment lost 5 bases and the V segment lost 8 bases, leaving 2 bases of the junction unmatched. The CDR3 is 12 residues long. Germline CDR1 is MDHEN and CDR2 is SYDVKM. CDR3 in DNA: TGTGCCAGCTCCAGGGGGAATGAAAAACTGTTTTTT. It is translated as CASSRGNEKLFF.

This clone was recorded only once. The V call is TRBV7-6, the J call TRBJ2-3; 10 nucleotides align to TRBD1. This CDR3 is 18 amino acids long. Germline loops: CDR1 SGHVS, CDR2 FNYEAQ. Germline trimming cut 5 bases from V and 2 bases from J; bases unmatched to any gene: 13. In DNA, the CDR3 is TGTGCCAGCAGCCCTCGACCCGCGACAGGGGGCCTCACAGATACGCAGTATTTT. This codes for CASSPRPATGGLTDTQYF.

The chain employs TRBV28 and TRBJ2-3; D call uncertain. V lost 6 bases and J 2 bases, leaving 9 bases between the germline ends. The CDR3 covers 13 residues. Germline loops: CDR1 MDHEN, CDR2 SYDVKM. CDR3 bases: TGTGCCAGCAGCCGGCAGGTCACAGATACGCAGTATTTT. Its translation is CASSRQVTDTQYF.

V usage is TRBV27 and J usage is TRBJ2-1; 7 nucleotides agree with TRBD1. This CDR3 is 14 amino acids long. The ends lost 10 bases at V and 3 bases at J; junction bases unmatched: 9. The germline gives CDR1 MNHEY, CDR2 SMNVEV (reference sequence). Written as DNA, the CDR3 is TGTGCCACCAAGGGGCAGGGGGACTACAATGAGCAGTTCTTC. Its translation: CATKGQGDYNEQFF.

V and J are TRBV19 and TRBJ2-3; 10 bases are shared with TRBD1. This CDR3 comprises 16 residues. Germline V gene lookup returns CDR1 LNHDA and CDR2 SQIVND (reference sequence). V lost 2 bases to trimming and J lost 7 bases; unmatched junction nucleotides: 9. CDR3 bases: TGTGCCAGTAGTATACCCCCGGGACAGGGGAAAAATACGCAGTATTTT. Translated, it gives CASSIPPGQGKNTQYF.

V gene TRBV12-3 or TRBV12-4 combines with J gene TRBJ1-2, with 7 bases matching TRBD1. The length of the CDR3 is 12 residues. Losses at the gene ends were 6 bases for V and 4 bases for J; bases not matched to a gene: 2. The CDR3 sequence: CASRRQGYGYTF. DNA for the CDR3: TGTGCCAGCAGGAGACAGGGCTATGGCTACACCTTC.

This clone was detected once. This chain uses TRBV13 with TRBJ2-5, with 7 bases lining up with TRBD2. Germline CDR1 is PRHDT and CDR2 is FYEKMQ (reference sequence). The CDR3 has 15 amino acids. V lost 0 bases to trimming and J lost 5 bases; unmatched junction nucleotides: 6. CDR3 sequence reads: CASSLGPGRGETQYF. CDR3 nucleotide sequence: TGTGCCAGCAGCTTAGGCCCAGGGCGGGGGGAGACCCAGTACTTC. The full variable domain, rest sourced from reference TRBV13 and TRBJ2-5, is AAGVIQSPRHLIKEKRETATLKCYPIPRHDTVYWYQQGPGQDPQFLISFYEKMQSDKGSIPDRFSAQQFSDYHSELNMSSLELGDSALYFCASSLGPGRGETQYFGPGTRLLVL.

The chain links TRBV24-1 to TRBJ1-1; maybe TRBD1 (5 bases). This CDR3 region has 15 residues. Germline assignment: CDR1 KGHDR and CDR2 SFDVKD. Trimming removed 4 bases at V and 5 bases at J, with 16 bases between. CDR3 region: CATSESRGRSTEAFF. CDR3 nucleotides: TGTGCCACCAGTGAGTCCCGGGGGAGGAGTACTGAAGCTTTCTTT.

The chain is built from TRBV30 and TRBJ1-5; D may be TRBD1 (6 bases). V was trimmed by 2 bases and J by 6 bases, leaving 11 bases between them. This CDR3 is built from 13 residues. Germline values: CDR1 GTSNPN, CDR2 SVGIG (reference sequence). In DNA, the CDR3 is TGTGCCTGGAGTTTAGGGGGAGGTCAGCCCCAGCATTTT. Its protein product is CAWSLGGGQPQHF.

J is TRBJ2-1 and V is TRBV4-3; D perhaps matches TRBD2 (5 bases). The CDR3 is 16 residues long. Germline V lookup: CDR1 LGHNA, CDR2 YSLEER. V lost 0 bases, J lost 9 bases, and 18 bases lay in between. DNA for the CDR3: TGCGCCAGCAGCCAAGAAGCGGTGAGGCAGCGCGGTGAGCAGTTCTTC. This encodes CASSQEAVRQRGEQFF.

V usage is TRBV5-4 and J usage is TRBJ2-7, with D unclear. Germline V gives CDR1 SGHNT, CDR2 YYREEE (reference sequence). This CDR3 spans 15 amino acids. V lost 4 bases to trimming and J lost 0 bases, with 14 bases between them. CDR3 protein: CASSEYGPSSYEQYV. DNA for the CDR3: TGTGCCAGCAGCGAATACGGGCCCAGCTCCTACGAGCAGTACGTC.

The J gene is TRBJ1-4, the V gene TRBV5-8; D may be TRBD1 (6 bases). Trimming took off 3 bases at V and 0 bases at J, with 12 bases between the two ends. This CDR3 comprises 16 residues. Per germline, CDR1 SGHTS and CDR2 YDEGEE. CDR3 sequence: CASSSGTGTTNEKLFF. The DNA for the CDR3 is TGTGCCAGCAGCTCCGGAACAGGGACAACTAATGAAAAACTGTTTTTT.

The chain carries TRBV2 and TRBJ1-2; D uncertain. CDR3 length: 11 amino acids. Trimming removed 2 bases at V and 4 bases at J, with 2 bases between. Germline CDR1 SNHLY, CDR2 FYNNEI. CDR3 amino acids: CASSETYGYTF. The CDR3 DNA reads as TGTGCCAGCAGTGAAACCTATGGCTACACCTTC.

The J gene is TRBJ1-1, the V gene TRBV27; D unresolved. Germline loops: CDR1 MNHEY, CDR2 SMNVEV (reference sequence). V lost 5 bases, J lost 2 bases, and 6 bases lay in between. CDR3 length: 12 residues. DNA for the CDR3: TGTGCCAGCAGTGGCAGAAACACTGAAGCTTTCTTT. This sequence encodes CASSGRNTEAFF.

The V gene is TRBV5-1, the J gene TRBJ1-2; 12 positions agree with TRBD1. V gave up 6 bases and J gave up 7 bases; unmatched junction bases: 10. The CDR3 length is 15 residues. Germline assignment: CDR1 SGHRS and CDR2 YFSETQ. The CDR3 nucleotides are TGCGCCAGCATCGACCCGGGACAGGGGGCTGGTGGCTACACCTTC. Residues: CASIDPGQGAGGYTF.

This chain uses TRBV5-1 with TRBJ1-1; D ambiguous. Trimming stripped 4 bases from V and 3 bases from J, with 13 bases between. Germline CDR1 SGHRS, CDR2 YFSETQ. The CDR3 is 14 amino acids. The CDR3, as DNA: TGCGCCAGCAGCCCACTTCCCGGGGACACTGAAGCTTTCTTT. Translated: CASSPLPGDTEAFF.